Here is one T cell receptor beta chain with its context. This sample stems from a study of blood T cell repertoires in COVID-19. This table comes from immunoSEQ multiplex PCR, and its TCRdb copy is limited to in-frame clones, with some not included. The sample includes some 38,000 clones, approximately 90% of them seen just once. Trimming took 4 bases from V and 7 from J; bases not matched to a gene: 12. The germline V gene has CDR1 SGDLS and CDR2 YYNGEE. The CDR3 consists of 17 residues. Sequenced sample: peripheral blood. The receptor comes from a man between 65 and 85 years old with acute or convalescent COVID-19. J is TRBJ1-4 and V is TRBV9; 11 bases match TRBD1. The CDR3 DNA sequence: TGTGCCAGCAGCAAGGAGGGACAGGGGGGATTCGGTGAAAAACTGTTTTTT. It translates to CASSKEGQGGFGEKLFF.